This T cell receptor (beta chain) was captured by sequencing in a study of shared clonotypes between healthy human individuals. This clone was seen only once. Naive-designated CD8 cells lacked CD45RO, were positively enriched for CCR7, and omitted terminally differentiated effector memory CD45RA+ cells. As processed by the authors: Sequence data from immunoSEQ were junction-only and lacked quality scores; consequently, filtering differed. Profiling relied on immunoSEQ multiplex PCR, and the TCRdb table lists in-frame clones only, not all of them. The V and J calls and clone size are taken from that table; D and trimming were inferred from the DNA. The sample lists some 800,000 clones; 90% to 95% were seen once. Germline V CDR1 and CDR2: ENHRY, SYGVKD. The trim removed 4 bases at V and 0 bases at J, leaving 4 bases unmatched. This CDR3 has 17 residues.

This TCR derives from a man aged 25-45 years in good health. The rearrangement links TRBV10-3 to TRBJ2-1; 12 positions match TRBD2. Sequenced input: naive CD8+ T cells sorted from blood. The CDR3 sequence is CAISGGLAGSSYNEQFF. CDR3 nucleotide sequence: TGTGCCATCAGTGGCGGACTAGCGGGAAGCTCCTACAATGAGCAGTTCTTC.